The clone carrying this T cell receptor beta chain showed up just a few times. The antigen is unknown. The source of the sample is a study of beta chain features in type 1 diabetes. Study-wide results and caveats: For Type 1 diabetes patients, all four CD4+ subsets carried TCRB CDR3s that were moderately but significantly shorter.

Germline assignment: CDR1 LNHDA and CDR2 SQIVND (reference sequence). This CDR3 spans 15 amino acids. The V gene end was trimmed by 5 bases and the J gene end by 3 bases; junction bases not matched to a gene: 8. Of the isolated RNA, all was reverse transcribed, and so the sequenced material was expressed TCRB transcripts. Here immunoSEQ multiplex PCR was the method, and the copy in TCRdb shows in-frame clones only, minus some. Of 430,000 or so clones in the sample, approximately 10% are singletons; the top ten hold 0.035% to 0.05%. The receptor's source is a young woman in good health. The sample consisted of naive CD4+ T cells from blood. The chain couples TRBV19 to TRBJ1-1, with 8 bases lining up with TRBD1. The CDR3 DNA reads TGTGCCAGTAGTGTGCAGGGGGCTCTGTACACTGAAGCTTTCTTT. Amino acids: CASSVQGALYTEAFF.